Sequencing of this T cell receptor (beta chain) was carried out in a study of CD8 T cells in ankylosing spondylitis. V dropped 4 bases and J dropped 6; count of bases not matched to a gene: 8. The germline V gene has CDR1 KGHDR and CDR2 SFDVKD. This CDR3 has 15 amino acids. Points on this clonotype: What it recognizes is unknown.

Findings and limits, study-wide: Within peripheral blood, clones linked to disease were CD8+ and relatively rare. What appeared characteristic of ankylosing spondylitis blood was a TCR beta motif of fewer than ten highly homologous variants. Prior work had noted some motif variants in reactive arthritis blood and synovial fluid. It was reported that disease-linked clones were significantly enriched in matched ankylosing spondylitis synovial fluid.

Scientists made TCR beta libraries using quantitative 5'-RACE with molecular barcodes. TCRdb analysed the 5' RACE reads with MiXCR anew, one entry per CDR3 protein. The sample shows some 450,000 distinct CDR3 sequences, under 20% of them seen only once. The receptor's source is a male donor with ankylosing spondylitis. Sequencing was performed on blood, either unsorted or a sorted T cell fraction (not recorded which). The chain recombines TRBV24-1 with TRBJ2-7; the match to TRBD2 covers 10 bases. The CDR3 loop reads CATSEVTSGFGEQYF. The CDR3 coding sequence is TGTGCCACCAGTGAGGTGACTAGCGGGTTCGGCGAGCAGTACTTC.